This T cell receptor beta chain derives from a study of blood T cell repertoires in COVID-19. Overall study context: Sample material is recorded as cDNA or gDNA derived from T cells, B-cell-depleted T cells, or PBMCs.

Living in about two dozen US areas, the participants were between 18 and 89 years of age. Authors' methods: Estimation of nucleated cell counts was performed using reference gene primer amplification. TCRdb's table, derived via immunoSEQ multiplex PCR, lists solely in-frame clones and lacks some. Clone size and the V and J calls come from that table; the DNA yielded D and trimming. Among over 200,000 clones, about 86% were seen once, and the ten largest hold approximately 3%. The length of the CDR3 is 13 residues. Trimming stripped 1 base from V and 5 bases from J, with 6 bases between. Germline-derived CDR1 and CDR2 are MNHEY and SMNVEV (reference sequence).

The chain uses TRBV27 and TRBJ1-5; the D is unclear. Sequencing used PBMCs or T cells enriched from blood (not recorded which). The sequence came from a woman aged 45-65 years in a cohort exposed to, infected with or recovered from COVID-19 (not recorded which). DNA for the CDR3: TGTGCCAGCAGTTTATATCCGTATCAGCCCCAGCATTTT. Its protein product is CASSLYPYQPQHF.